This paragraph reports one T cell receptor (beta chain). Using immunoSEQ multiplex PCR, the repertoire was profiled, and TCRdb retains in-frame clones only, with some absent. This sample carries about 340,000 clones, around four fifths of them seen once, and the ten largest clones take roughly 3%. The ends lost 6 bases at V and 4 bases at J; junction bases unmatched: 7. This CDR3 is 15 amino acids long. Germline V gives CDR1 MNHEY, CDR2 SVGAGI. These data originate in a study of blood T cell repertoires in COVID-19. The overall study: Samples came from the United States, Italy and Spain, spanning acute and convalescent COVID-19. The analysed material was cDNA or gDNA that came from T cells, B-cell-depleted T cells, or PBMCs.

V gene TRBV6-5 combines with J gene TRBJ2-1; TRBD2 matches 9 bases. The receptor comes from a man aged 25-45 years with active or convalescent COVID-19. Sequenced sample: peripheral blood. The CDR3 reads CASSAPLAGYNEQFF. For the CDR3, the DNA is TGTGCCAGCAGCGCACCCCTAGCGGGATACAATGAGCAGTTCTTC.